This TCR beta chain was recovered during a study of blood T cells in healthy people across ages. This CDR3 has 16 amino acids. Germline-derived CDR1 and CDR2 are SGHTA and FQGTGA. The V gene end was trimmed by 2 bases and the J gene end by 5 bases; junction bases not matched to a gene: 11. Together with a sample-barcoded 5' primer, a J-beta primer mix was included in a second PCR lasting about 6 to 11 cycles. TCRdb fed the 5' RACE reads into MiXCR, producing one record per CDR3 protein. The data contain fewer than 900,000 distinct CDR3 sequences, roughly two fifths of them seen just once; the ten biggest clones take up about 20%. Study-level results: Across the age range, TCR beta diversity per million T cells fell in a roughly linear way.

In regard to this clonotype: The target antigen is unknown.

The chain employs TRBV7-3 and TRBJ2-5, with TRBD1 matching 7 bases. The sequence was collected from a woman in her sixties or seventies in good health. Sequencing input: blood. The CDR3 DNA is TGTGCCAGCAGCTTAGAGGGGGCAAGGGGCGCGGAGACCCAGTACTTC. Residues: CASSLEGARGAETQYF.